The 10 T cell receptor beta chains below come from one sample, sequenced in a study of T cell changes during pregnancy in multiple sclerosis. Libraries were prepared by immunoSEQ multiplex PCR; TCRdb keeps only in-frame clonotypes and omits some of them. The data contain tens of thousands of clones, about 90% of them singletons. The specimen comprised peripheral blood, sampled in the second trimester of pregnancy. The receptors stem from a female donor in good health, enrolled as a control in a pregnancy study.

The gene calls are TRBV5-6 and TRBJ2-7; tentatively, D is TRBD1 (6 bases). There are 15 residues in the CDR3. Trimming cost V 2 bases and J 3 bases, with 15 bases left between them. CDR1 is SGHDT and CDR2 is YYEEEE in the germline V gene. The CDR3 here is CASSLGGKGNYEQYF. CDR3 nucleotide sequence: TGTGCCAGCAGCTTAGGGGGAAAGGGTAACTACGAGCAGTACTTC.

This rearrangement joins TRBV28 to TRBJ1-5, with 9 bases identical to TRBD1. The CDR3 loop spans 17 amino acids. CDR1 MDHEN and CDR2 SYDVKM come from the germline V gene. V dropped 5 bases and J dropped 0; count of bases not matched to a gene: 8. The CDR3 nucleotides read TGTGCCAGCAGTGATACAGGGGGCCCATATAGCAATCAGCCCCAGCATTTT. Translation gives CASSDTGGPYSNQPQHF.

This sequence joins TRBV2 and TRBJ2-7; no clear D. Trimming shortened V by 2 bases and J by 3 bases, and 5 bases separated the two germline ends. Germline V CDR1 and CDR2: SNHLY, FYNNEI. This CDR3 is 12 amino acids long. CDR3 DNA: TGTGCCAGCAGTGAACAGGACTACGAGCAGTACTTC. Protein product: CASSEQDYEQYF.

CDR3 region: CASSGLGTGNYNEQFF. DNA of the CDR3: TGTGCCAGCAGCGGGCTCGGGACAGGGAACTACAATGAGCAGTTCTTC. This chain links TRBV28 with TRBJ2-1; 9 bases agree with TRBD1. V shed 6 bases and J 3 bases; nucleotides not matched to a gene: 9. Germline V gene sequence: CDR1 MDHEN, CDR2 SYDVKM. This CDR3 has 16 amino acids.

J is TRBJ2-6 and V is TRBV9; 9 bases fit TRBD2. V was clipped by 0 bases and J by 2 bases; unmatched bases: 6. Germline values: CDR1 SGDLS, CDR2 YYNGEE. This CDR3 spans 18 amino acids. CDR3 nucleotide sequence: TGTGCCAGCAGCGTAGGAGGCGGGGGGGCAGCTGGGGCCAACGTCCTGACTTTC. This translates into CASSVGGGGAAGANVLTF.

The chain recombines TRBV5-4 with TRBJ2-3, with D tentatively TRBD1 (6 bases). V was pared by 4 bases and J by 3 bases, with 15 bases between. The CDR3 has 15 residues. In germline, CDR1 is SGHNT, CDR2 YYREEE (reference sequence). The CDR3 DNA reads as TGTGCCAGCAGCCTCCCGCCAGGGGCAACAGATACGCAGTATTTT. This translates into CASSLPPGATDTQYF. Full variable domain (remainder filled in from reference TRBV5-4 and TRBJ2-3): ETGVTQSPTHLIKTRGQQVTLRCSSQSGHNTVSWYQQALGQGPQFIFQYYREEENGRGNFPPRFSGLQFPNYSSELNVNALELDDSALYLCASSLPPGATDTQYFGPGTRLTVL.

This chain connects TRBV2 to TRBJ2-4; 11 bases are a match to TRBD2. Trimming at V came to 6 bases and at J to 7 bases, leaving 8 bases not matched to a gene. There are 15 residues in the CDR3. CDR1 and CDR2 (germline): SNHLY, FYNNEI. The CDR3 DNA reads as TGTGCCAGCAGGGAGGGACTAGCGGTGTCTAACATTCAGTACTTC. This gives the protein CASREGLAVSNIQYF.

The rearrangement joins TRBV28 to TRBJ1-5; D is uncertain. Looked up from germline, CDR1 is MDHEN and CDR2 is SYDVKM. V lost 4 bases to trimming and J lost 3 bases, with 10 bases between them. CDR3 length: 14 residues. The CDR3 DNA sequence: TGTGCCAGCAGTTCCGAGAGTCTCAATCAGCCCCAGCATTTT. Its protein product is CASSSESLNQPQHF.

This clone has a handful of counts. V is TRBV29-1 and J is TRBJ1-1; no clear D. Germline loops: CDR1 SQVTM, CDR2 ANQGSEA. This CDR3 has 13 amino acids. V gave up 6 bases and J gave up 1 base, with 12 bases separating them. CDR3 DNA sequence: TGCAGCGTGCAGCGTGCCTCGAACACTGAAGCTTTCTTT. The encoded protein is CSVQRASNTEAFF.

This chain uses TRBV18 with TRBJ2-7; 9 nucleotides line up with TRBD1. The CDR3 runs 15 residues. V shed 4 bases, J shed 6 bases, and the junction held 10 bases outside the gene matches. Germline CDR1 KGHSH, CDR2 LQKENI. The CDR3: CASSRTGTGYREQYF. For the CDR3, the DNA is TGTGCCAGCTCACGTACCGGGACAGGGTATCGCGAGCAGTACTTC.